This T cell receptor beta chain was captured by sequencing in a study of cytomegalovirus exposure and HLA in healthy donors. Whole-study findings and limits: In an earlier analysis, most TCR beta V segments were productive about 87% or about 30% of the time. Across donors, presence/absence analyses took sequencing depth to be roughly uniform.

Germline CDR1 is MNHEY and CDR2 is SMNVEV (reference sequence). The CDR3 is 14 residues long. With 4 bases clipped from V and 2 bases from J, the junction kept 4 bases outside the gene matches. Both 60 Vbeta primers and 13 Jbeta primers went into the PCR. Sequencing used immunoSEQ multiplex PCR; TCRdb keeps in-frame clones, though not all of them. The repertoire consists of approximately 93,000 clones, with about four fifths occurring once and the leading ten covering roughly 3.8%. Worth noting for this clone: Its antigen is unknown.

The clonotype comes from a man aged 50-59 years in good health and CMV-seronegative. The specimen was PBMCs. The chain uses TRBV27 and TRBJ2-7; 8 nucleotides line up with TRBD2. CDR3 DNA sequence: TGTGCCAGCAGTTCACTAGCGGAACCCTACGAGCAGTACTTC. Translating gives CASSSLAEPYEQYF.